The 11 T cell receptor beta chains in this list originate from one sample, sequenced in a study of vaccination and CD4 T cells after COVID-19. No cognate antigen is known for these TCRs. Treatment noted: roughly 11-day PBMC culture with coronavirus spike peptide pools or control peptides (ViraFEST assay). The assay that was used to sequence DNA from cultured CD4+ T cells was the Oncomine TCR Beta short-read assay. TCRdb ran MiXCR on the PCR reads and lists one entry per CDR3 protein. Among approximately 17,000 distinct CDR3 sequences listed, roughly 50% were seen once. The sample consisted of CD4+ T cells from blood, cultured in vitro. These receptors were collected from a human donor who had recovered from COVID-19.

This clonotype appeared once. This rearrangement joins TRBV20-1 to TRBJ2-1; TRBD2 matches at 12 bases. The CDR3 length is 15 residues. Per germline, CDR1 DFQATT and CDR2 SNEGSKA (reference sequence). After removal of 5 bases from V and 4 bases from J, the junction contained 6 bases not matched to a gene. The CDR3 loop reads CSAQTSGRSYNEQFF. The CDR3 DNA follows: TGCAGTGCTCAGACTAGCGGGAGATCTTACAATGAGCAGTTCTTC.

The chain is built from TRBV19 and TRBJ2-2; 11 bases align to TRBD2. Trimming took 4 bases from V and 4 from J; bases not matched to a gene: 11. Germline lookup yields CDR1 LNHDA and CDR2 SQIVND (reference sequence). The length of the CDR3 is 18 residues. This CDR3 is CASSKRVAGGPGTGELFF. The CDR3 DNA sequence: TGTGCCAGTAGTAAGCGGGTAGCGGGAGGGCCTGGCACCGGGGAGCTGTTTTTT.

The CDR3 sequence: CASSWGLAANTGELFF. In DNA, the CDR3 is TGTGCCAGCAGCTGGGGACTAGCGGCGAACACCGGGGAGCTGTTTTTT. The chain couples TRBV6-2 or TRBV6-3 to TRBJ2-2; 11 bases line up with TRBD2. The CDR3 consists of 16 residues. From germline, CDR1 is MNHEY and CDR2 SVGEGT. The V segment lost 6 bases and the J segment 0 bases; nucleotides outside the gene matches: 3.

The chain carries TRBV27 and TRBJ2-7; the match to TRBD1 covers 9 bases. Looked up from germline, CDR1 is MNHEY and CDR2 is SMNVEV (reference sequence). The CDR3 consists of 15 residues. Trimming cost V 7 bases and J 6 bases; bases outside gene matches: 13. For the CDR3, the DNA is TGTGCCAGCACCCAGAATTGGGACAGGGTGGCCGAGCAGTACTTC. This codes for CASTQNWDRVAEQYF.

The chain employs TRBV25-1 and TRBJ2-7; 9 bases match TRBD2. Per germline, CDR1 MGHDK and CDR2 SYGVNS. The CDR3 loop spans 16 amino acids. J was trimmed by 5 bases and V by 2 bases; bases with no gene match: 10. The CDR3 reads CASSETPLGGRDEQYF. CDR3 sequence (DNA): TGTGCCAGCAGTGAAACCCCCCTTGGCGGGAGGGACGAGCAGTACTTC.

This clonotype was counted a few times. The chain carries TRBV7-8 and TRBJ1-5; D may be TRBD1 (5 bases). The V gene lost 5 bases and the J gene lost 4 bases, with 9 bases spanning the gap. CDR1 is SGHVS, CDR2 FQNEAQ, per germline. The CDR3 length is 13 residues. CDR3 coding DNA: TGTGCCAGCAGCCCGACAGTTAATCAGCCCCAGCATTTT. It specifies CASSPTVNQPQHF.

This chain connects TRBV20-1 to TRBJ1-2; D is possibly TRBD1 (5 bases). This CDR3 spans 13 amino acids. The germline CDR1 and CDR2 sequences are DFQATT and SNEGSKA (reference sequence). The V gene lost 6 bases and the J gene lost 2 bases, with 13 bases spanning the gap. CDR3 sequence (DNA): TGCAGTGCCTCACAGGCCGTAAACTATGGCTACACCTTC. It translates to CSASQAVNYGYTF.

This chain links TRBV19 with TRBJ2-1; possibly TRBD1 or TRBD2 for D (5 bases each). Trimming took 3 bases from V and 0 from J, leaving 12 bases between them. This CDR3 spans 16 amino acids. Germline lookup yields CDR1 LNHDA and CDR2 SQIVND (reference sequence). The CDR3 nucleotides are TGTGCCAGTAGTATTCGGGGCCCCTCCTCCTACAATGAGCAGTTCTTC. Its translation is CASSIRGPSSYNEQFF.

The chain uses TRBV5-1 and TRBJ1-1; D not resolved. Germline-derived CDR1 and CDR2 are SGHRS and YFSETQ. The CDR3 is made up of 14 amino acids. V lost 0 bases and J lost 1, with 7 bases in between. CDR3: CASSLGSGNTEAFF. Here the CDR3 DNA reads TGCGCCAGCAGCTTGGGATCCGGGAACACTGAAGCTTTCTTT.

In this sample, this clonotype turned up once. The V call is TRBV5-1, the J call TRBJ1-1; 10 bases are a match to TRBD1. The V and J ends lost 3 bases and 4 bases, in that order; junction bases with no gene match: 9. The CDR3 spans 16 residues. Per germline, CDR1 SGHRS and CDR2 YFSETQ. The CDR3 protein is CASSSRTGGKGTEAFF. As DNA, the CDR3 is TGCGCCAGCAGCTCCAGGACAGGGGGGAAAGGCACTGAAGCTTTCTTT.

The chain links TRBV5-1 to TRBJ2-7, with D tentatively TRBD1 (6 bases). The CDR3 totals 14 residues. Germline V lookup: CDR1 SGHRS, CDR2 YFSETQ. V was trimmed by 3 bases and J by 2 bases, leaving 12 bases between them. CDR3: CASSSTGGTYEQYF. DNA of the CDR3: TGCGCCAGCAGCTCGACAGGCGGAACCTACGAGCAGTACTTC.